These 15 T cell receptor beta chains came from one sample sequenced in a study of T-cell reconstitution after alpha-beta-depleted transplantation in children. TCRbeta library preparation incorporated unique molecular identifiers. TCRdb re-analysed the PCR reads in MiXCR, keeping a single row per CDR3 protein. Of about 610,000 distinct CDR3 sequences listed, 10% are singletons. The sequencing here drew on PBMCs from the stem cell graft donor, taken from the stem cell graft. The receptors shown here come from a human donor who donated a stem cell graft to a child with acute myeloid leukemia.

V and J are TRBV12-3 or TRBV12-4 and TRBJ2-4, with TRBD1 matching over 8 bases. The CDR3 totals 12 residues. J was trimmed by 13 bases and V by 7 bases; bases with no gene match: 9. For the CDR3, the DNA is TGTGCCAGCACCCCCAAGGACAGGGAGCAGTACTTC. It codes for CASTPKDREQYF.

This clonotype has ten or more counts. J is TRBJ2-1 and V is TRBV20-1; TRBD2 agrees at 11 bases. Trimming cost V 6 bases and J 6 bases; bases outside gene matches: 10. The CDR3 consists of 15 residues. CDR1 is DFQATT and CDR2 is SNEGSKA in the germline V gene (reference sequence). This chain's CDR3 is CSAYDSGRAANEQFF. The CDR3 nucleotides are TGCAGTGCGTACGATAGCGGGAGGGCCGCCAATGAGCAGTTCTTC.

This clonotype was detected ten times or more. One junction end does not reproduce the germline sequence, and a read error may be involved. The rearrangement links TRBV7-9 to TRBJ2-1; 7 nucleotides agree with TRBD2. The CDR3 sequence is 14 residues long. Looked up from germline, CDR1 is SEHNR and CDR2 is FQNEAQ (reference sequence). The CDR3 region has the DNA TGTGCCAGCAGCCTAGCGGTCCCCTACAATGAGCAGTTCTTC. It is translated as CASSLAVPYNEQFF.

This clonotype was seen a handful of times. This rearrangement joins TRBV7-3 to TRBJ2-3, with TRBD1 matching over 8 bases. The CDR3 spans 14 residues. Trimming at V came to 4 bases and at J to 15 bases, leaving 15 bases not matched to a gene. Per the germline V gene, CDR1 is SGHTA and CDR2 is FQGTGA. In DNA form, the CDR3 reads TGTGCCAGCAGCTCAACCAGGGGGCGCTCGGGGAAATATTTT. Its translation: CASSSTRGRSGKYF.

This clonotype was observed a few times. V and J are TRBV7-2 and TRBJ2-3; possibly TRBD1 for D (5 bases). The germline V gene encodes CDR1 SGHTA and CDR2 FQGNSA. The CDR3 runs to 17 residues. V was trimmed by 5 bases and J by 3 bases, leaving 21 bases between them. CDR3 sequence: CASSQHTIVRGTDTQYF. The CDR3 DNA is TGTGCCAGCAGCCAACACACGATAGTAAGGGGTACAGATACGCAGTATTTT. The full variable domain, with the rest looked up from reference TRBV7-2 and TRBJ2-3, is GAGVSQSPSNKVTEKGKDVELRCDPISGHTALYWYRQSLGQGLEFLIYFQGNSAPDKSGLPSDRFSAERTGGSVSTLTIQRTQQEDSAVYLCASSQHTIVRGTDTQYFGPGTRLTVL.

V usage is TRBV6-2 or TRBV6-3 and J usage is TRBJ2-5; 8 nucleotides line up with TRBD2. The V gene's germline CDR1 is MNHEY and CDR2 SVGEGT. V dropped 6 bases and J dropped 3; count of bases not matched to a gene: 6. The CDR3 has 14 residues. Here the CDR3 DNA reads TGTGCCAGCAGAATCGGACTAGCTGAAGAGACCCAGTACTTC. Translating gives CASRIGLAEETQYF.

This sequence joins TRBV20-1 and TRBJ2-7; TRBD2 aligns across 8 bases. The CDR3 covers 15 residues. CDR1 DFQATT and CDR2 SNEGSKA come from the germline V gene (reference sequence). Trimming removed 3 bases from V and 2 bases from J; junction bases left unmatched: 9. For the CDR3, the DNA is TGCAGTGCTAGTGGTCTAGCGGGTGGGACCTACGAGCAGTACTTC. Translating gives CSASGLAGGTYEQYF.

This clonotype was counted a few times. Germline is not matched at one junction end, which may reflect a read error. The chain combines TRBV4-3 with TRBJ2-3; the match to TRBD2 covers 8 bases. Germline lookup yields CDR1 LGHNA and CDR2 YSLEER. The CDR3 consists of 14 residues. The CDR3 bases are TGCGCCAGCAGTGGGAGCGGGAGCAGAGATACGCAGTATTTT. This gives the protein CASSGSGSRDTQYF.

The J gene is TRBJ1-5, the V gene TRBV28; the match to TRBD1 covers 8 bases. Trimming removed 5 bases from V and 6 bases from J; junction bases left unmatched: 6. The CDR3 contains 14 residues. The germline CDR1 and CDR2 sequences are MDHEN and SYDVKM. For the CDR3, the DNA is TGTGCCAGCAGTCTCAGGGGGCGCGGTCAGCCCCAGCATTTT. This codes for CASSLRGRGQPQHF.

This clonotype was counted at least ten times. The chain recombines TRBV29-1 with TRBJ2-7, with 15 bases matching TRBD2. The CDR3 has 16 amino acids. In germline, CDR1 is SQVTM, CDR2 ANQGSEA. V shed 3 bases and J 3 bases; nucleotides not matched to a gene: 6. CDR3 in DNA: TGCAGCGTTGAGTTGGGGACTAGCGGGAGGAACTACGAGCAGTACTTC. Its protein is CSVELGTSGRNYEQYF.

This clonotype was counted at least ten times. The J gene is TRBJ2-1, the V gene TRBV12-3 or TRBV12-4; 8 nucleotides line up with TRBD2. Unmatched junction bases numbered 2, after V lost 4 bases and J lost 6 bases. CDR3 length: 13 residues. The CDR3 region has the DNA TGTGCCAGCAGTTCCACTAGCGGCAATGAGCAGTTCTTC. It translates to CASSSTSGNEQFF.

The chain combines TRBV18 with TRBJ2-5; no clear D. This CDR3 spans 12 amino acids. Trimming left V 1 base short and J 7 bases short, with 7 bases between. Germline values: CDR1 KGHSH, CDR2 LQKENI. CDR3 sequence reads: CASSPLAGTQYF. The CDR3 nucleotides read TGTGCCAGCTCACCACTGGCAGGGACCCAGTACTTC. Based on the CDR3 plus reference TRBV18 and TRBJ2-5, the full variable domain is NAGVMQNPRHLVRRRGQEARLRCSPMKGHSHVYWYRQLPEEGLKFMVYLQKENIIDESGMPKERFSAEFPKEGPSILRIQQVVRGDSAAYFCASSPLAGTQYFGPGTRLLVL.

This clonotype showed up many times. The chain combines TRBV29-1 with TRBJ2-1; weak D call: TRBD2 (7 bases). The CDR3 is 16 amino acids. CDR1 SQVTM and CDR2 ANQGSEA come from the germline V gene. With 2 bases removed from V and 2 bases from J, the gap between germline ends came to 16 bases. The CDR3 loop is CSVERGLRGPYNEQFF. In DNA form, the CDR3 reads TGCAGCGTTGAAAGGGGGTTGCGGGGGCCCTACAATGAGCAGTTCTTC.

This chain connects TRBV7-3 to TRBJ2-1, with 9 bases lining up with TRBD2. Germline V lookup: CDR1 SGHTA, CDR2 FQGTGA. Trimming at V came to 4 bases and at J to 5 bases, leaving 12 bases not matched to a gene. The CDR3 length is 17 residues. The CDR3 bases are TGTGCCAGCAGCTCCATCCCCTATAGCGGGAGTAACAATGAGCAGTTCTTC. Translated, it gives CASSSIPYSGSNNEQFF.

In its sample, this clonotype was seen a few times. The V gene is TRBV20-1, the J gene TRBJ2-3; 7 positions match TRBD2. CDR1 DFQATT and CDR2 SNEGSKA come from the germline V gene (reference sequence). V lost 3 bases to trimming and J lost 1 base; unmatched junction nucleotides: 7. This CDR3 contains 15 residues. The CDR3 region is CSASPAGRGTDTQYF. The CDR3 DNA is TGCAGTGCTAGCCCCGCGGGGAGGGGCACAGATACGCAGTATTTT.